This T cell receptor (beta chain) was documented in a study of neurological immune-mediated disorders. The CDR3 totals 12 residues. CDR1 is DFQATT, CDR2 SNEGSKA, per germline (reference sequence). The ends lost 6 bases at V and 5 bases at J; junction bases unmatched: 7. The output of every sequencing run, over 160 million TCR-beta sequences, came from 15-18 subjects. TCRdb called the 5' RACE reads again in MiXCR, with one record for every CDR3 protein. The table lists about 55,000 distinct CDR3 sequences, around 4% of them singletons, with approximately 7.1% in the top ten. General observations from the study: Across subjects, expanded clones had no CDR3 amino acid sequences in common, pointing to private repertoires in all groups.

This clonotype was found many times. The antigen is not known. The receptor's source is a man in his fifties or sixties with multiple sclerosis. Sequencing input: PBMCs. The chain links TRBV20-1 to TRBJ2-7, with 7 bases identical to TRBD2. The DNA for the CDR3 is TGCAGTGCGCGGGGGTCGGTTCACGAGCAGTACTTC. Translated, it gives CSARGSVHEQYF.